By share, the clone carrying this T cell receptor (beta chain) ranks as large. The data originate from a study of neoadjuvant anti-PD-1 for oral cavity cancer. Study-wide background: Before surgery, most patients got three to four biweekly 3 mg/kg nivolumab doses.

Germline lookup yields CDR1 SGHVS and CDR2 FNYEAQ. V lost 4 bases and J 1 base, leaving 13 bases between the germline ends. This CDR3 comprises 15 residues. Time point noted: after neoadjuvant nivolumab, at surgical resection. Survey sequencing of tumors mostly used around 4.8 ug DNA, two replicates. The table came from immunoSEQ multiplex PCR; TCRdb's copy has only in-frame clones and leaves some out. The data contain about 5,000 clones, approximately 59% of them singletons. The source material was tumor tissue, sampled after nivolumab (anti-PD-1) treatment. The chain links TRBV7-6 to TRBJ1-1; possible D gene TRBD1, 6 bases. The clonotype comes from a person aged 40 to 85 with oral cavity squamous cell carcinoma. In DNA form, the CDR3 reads TGTGCCAGCAGCTCGGAGACAGGATCGAACACTGAAGCTTTCTTT. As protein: CASSSETGSNTEAFF.